This T cell receptor beta chain emerged from a study of PD-L1 blockade in urothelial cancer. Study context: Blood drawn 3 weeks (second dose) and 6 weeks after treatment start was analyzed.

The V and J ends lost 6 bases and 3 bases, in that order; junction bases with no gene match: 12. This CDR3 has 16 residues. Germline V CDR1 and CDR2: SGHTA, FQGNSA. Indicated time point: pretreatment peripheral blood. The patients had locally advanced or metastatic urothelial carcinoma. Each patient contributed between 1 and 8 total time points of blood mononuclear cells, pretreatment and during treatment. The table came from immunoSEQ multiplex PCR; TCRdb's copy has only in-frame clones and leaves some out. The sample holds about 74,000 clones, roughly 90% seen once. The chain combines TRBV7-2 with TRBJ2-7; TRBD2 agrees at 9 bases. The source was PBMCs, collected around atezolizumab (anti-PD-L1) treatment. This sequence originates from a man in his 70s with urothelial cancer. The CDR3 protein is CASSSSRTSVIYEQYF. Here the CDR3 DNA reads TGTGCCAGCAGTTCGTCTCGGACTAGCGTAATCTACGAGCAGTACTTC.